Following are 16 T cell receptor beta chains from one sample sequenced in a study of shared clonotypes between healthy human individuals. Data came from immunoSEQ multiplex PCR; TCRdb stores just in-frame clones and leaves some out. The data hold hundreds of thousands of clones, with roughly four fifths observed a single time. The sample taken for sequencing was PBMCs. These TCRs come from a woman between 40 and 50 years old in good health. Some clones in this sample may be carry-over from other donors' samples.

This rearrangement joins TRBV5-4 to TRBJ2-3; D is ambiguous. The CDR3 has 15 residues. V was pared by 0 bases and J by 0 bases, with 8 bases between. Germline values: CDR1 SGHNT, CDR2 YYREEE (reference sequence). The CDR3 DNA follows: TGTGCCAGCAGCTTGGACTCGAGGAGCACAGATACGCAGTATTTT. Amino acids: CASSLDSRSTDTQYF.

This clone has a handful of counts. The chain carries TRBV25-1 and TRBJ1-2, with D hard to call. The CDR3 is made up of 12 amino acids. Between the trimmed V and J ends, which lost 2 bases and 3 bases, there was a span of 4 bases. Germline assignment: CDR1 MGHDK and CDR2 SYGVNS. The CDR3 reads CASSESYYGYTF. The CDR3 DNA sequence: TGTGCCAGCAGTGAAAGCTACTATGGCTACACCTTC.

This chain links TRBV19 with TRBJ2-7; the match to TRBD1 covers 7 bases. Germline CDR1 LNHDA, CDR2 SQIVND (reference sequence). CDR3 length: 14 amino acids. Unmatched junction bases numbered 6, after V lost 5 bases and J lost 2 bases. In nucleotides, the CDR3 is TGTGCCAGTAGTTACAGGGGAACGACCTACGAGCAGTACTTC. Its translation is CASSYRGTTYEQYF.

The chain uses TRBV4-2 and TRBJ2-4, with 9 bases identical to TRBD2. Germline loops: CDR1 LGHNA, CDR2 YNFKEQ. The CDR3 sequence is 19 residues long. J lost 1 base, V lost 4 bases, and 14 bases had no gene match. CDR3 protein: CASSPVGSLAGSAKNIQYF. The CDR3 region has the DNA TGTGCCAGCAGCCCCGTAGGGTCTCTAGCGGGGTCTGCCAAAAACATTCAGTACTTC.

V gene TRBV19 combines with J gene TRBJ1-1; D possibly corresponds to TRBD1 (5 bases). CDR3 size: 13 residues. Germline CDR1 LNHDA, CDR2 SQIVND (reference sequence). Between the trimmed V and J ends, which lost 6 bases and 4 bases, there was a span of 12 bases. Here the CDR3 DNA reads TGTGCCAGTAGCCGGGGGGTGGGCACTGAAGCTTTCTTT. It yields the protein CASSRGVGTEAFF.

In this sample, this clone turned up once. The CDR3, as DNA: TGCGCCAGCAGTGAGTCCGGAGATCCGACGTCAGATGAGCTGCAGTTCTTC. It specifies CASSESGDPTSDELQFF. The genes are TRBV10-1 and TRBJ2-1; D uncertain. V lost 0 bases and J lost 12, with 24 bases in between. This CDR3 comprises 17 residues. The germline V gene has CDR1 WNHNN and CDR2 SYGVQD (reference sequence).

The rearrangement links TRBV28 to TRBJ2-7; TRBD1 agrees at 9 bases. The V gene's germline CDR1 is MDHEN and CDR2 SYDVKM. Trimming at V came to 6 bases and at J to 2 bases, leaving 8 bases not matched to a gene. The CDR3 totals 15 residues. CDR3 nucleotides: TGTGCCAGCAGAACACAGGGGGCCCACCCCTACGAGCAGTACTTC. This gives the protein CASRTQGAHPYEQYF.

The chain combines TRBV27 with TRBJ1-2; TRBD1 might be the D (6 bases). Germline V gene lookup returns CDR1 MNHEY and CDR2 SMNVEV (reference sequence). The CDR3 is 13 residues long. The V end lost 5 bases, the J end lost 8 bases, and 15 bases lay between the germline ends. The CDR3 reads CASSLVGARGYTF. The CDR3 DNA sequence: TGTGCCAGCAGTCTAGTGGGGGCACGGGGCTACACCTTC.

CDR3 nucleotides: TGTGCCAGCAGCCTTTCCAGGGGATCTGGAAACACCATATATTTT. Protein product: CASSLSRGSGNTIYF. This sequence joins TRBV9 and TRBJ1-3; D possibly corresponds to TRBD1 (6 bases). V was trimmed by 4 bases and J by 1 base, leaving 12 bases between them. CDR1 and CDR2 (germline): SGDLS, YYNGEE. The CDR3 runs 15 residues.

The rearrangement links TRBV5-1 to TRBJ2-7; a weak D match, TRBD1 (5 bases). The V gene lost 8 bases and the J gene lost 0 bases, with 12 bases spanning the gap. CDR1 and CDR2 from the germline V gene are SGHRS and YFSETQ. The CDR3 contains 13 residues. The CDR3 nucleotides are TGCGCCAGTCAGAACCAGGGCTCCTACGAGCAGTACTTC. As protein: CASQNQGSYEQYF.

The chain joins TRBV2 to TRBJ1-5; the D is unclear. The CDR3 spans 12 residues. The germline V and J ends were trimmed by 4 bases and 3 bases, with 4 bases remaining between them. Per the germline V gene, CDR1 is SNHLY and CDR2 is FYNNEI. CDR3: CASSGFNQPQHF. CDR3 DNA: TGTGCCAGCAGTGGTTTCAATCAGCCCCAGCATTTT.

This chain uses TRBV6-1 with TRBJ2-7; tentatively, D is TRBD1 (5 bases). Germline CDR1 and CDR2: MNHNS and SASEGT. Trimming pared 10 bases from V and 0 bases from J, leaving 10 bases between. This CDR3 is 12 amino acids long. CDR3 sequence: CATRQPSYEQYF. The CDR3 nucleotides are TGTGCCACAAGACAGCCCTCCTACGAGCAGTACTTC.

This sequence joins TRBV11-2 and TRBJ2-7; no clear D. Germline lookup yields CDR1 SGHAT and CDR2 FQNNGV. Trimming pared 0 bases from V and 2 bases from J, leaving 5 bases between. This CDR3 region has 13 residues. The CDR3 loop reads CASSLDPAYEQYF. The CDR3 nucleotides are TGTGCCAGCAGCTTAGATCCGGCCTACGAGCAGTACTTC.

This chain connects TRBV7-9 to TRBJ2-7, with TRBD2 as a possible D gene (7 bases). CDR3 length: 16 residues. V lost 5 bases to trimming and J lost 0 bases, with 17 bases between them. In germline, CDR1 is SEHNR, CDR2 FQNEAQ (reference sequence). CDR3 DNA sequence: TGTGCCAGCAGCCCTTCCGGGGGCGGGGGCTCCTACGAGCAGTACTTC. Translated: CASSPSGGGGSYEQYF.

This sequence joins TRBV7-3 and TRBJ2-3; the D gene could be TRBD1 or TRBD2 (5 bases each). The ends were cut back, 4 bases at V and 8 bases at J, with 16 bases in the middle. The CDR3 is 14 amino acids. Germline CDR1 is SGHTA and CDR2 is FQGTGA. The CDR3 sequence is CASSSSGPQSTQYF. CDR3 DNA: TGTGCCAGCAGCTCGTCGGGACCACAAAGTACGCAGTATTTT.

This chain uses TRBV5-1 with TRBJ2-3; D possibly corresponds to TRBD2 (6 bases). CDR1 is SGHRS, CDR2 YFSETQ, per germline. Trimming took off 1 base at V and 2 bases at J, with 8 bases between the two ends. The CDR3 extends over 14 amino acids. The CDR3 spells CASSLQDYTDTQYF. DNA of the CDR3: TGCGCCAGCAGCTTGCAGGACTACACAGATACGCAGTATTTT.